This T cell receptor (beta chain) is from a study of blood T cell repertoires in COVID-19. Study-level information: Samples taken during acute and convalescent COVID-19 were collected in the United States, Italy and Spain. From T cells, B-cell-depleted T cells, or PBMCs came the material, which was cDNA or gDNA.

Per germline, CDR1 SGDLS and CDR2 YYNGEE. CDR3 length: 15 residues. The V segment lost 4 bases and the J segment 7 bases; nucleotides outside the gene matches: 5. Original handling: Using reference gene primer amplification, nucleated cell counts were estimated. The data were produced by immunoSEQ multiplex PCR, yet TCRdb's version contains in-frame clones alone and is incomplete. The DNA gave D and trimming, while V, J and clone size come from that table. The sample has 100,000 to 150,000 clones, almost 70% seen once. This TCR derives from an older woman with acute or convalescent COVID-19. Material: peripheral blood. The rearrangement links TRBV9 to TRBJ2-2; TRBD1 matches at 12 bases. The CDR3, as DNA: TGTGCCAGCAGCTTGGGACAGGGGGCGCACGGGGAGCTGTTTTTT. Amino acid sequence: CASSLGQGAHGELFF.